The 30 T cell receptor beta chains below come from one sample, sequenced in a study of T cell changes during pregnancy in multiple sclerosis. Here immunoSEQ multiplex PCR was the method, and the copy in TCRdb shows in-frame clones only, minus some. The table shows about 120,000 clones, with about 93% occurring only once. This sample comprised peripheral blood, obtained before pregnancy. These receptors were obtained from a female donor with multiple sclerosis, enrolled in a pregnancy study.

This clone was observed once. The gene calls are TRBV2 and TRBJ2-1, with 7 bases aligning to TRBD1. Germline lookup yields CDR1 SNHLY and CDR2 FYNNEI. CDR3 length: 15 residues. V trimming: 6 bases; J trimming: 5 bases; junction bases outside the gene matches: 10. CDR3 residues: CASRVTGAENNEQFF. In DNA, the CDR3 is TGTGCCAGCAGAGTAACAGGGGCTGAGAACAATGAGCAGTTCTTC.

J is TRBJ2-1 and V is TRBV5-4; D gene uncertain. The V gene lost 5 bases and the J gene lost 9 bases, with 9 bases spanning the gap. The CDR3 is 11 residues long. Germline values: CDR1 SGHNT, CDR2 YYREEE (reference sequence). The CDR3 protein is CASSTTREQFF. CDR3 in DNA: TGTGCCAGCAGTACGACTCGTGAGCAGTTCTTC.

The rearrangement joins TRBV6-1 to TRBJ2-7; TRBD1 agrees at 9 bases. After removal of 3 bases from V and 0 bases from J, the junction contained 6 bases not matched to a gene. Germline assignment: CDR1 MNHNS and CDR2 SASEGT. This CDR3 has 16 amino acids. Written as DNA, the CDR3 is TGTGCCAGCAGTGACCTTACAGGGGGCCTCTCCTACGAGCAGTACTTC. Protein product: CASSDLTGGLSYEQYF.

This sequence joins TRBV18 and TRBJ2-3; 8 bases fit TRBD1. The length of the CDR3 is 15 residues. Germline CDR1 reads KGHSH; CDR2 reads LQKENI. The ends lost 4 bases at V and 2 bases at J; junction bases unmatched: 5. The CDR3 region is CASSRWDRNTDTQYF. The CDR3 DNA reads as TGTGCCAGCTCACGCTGGGACAGGAACACAGATACGCAGTATTTT.

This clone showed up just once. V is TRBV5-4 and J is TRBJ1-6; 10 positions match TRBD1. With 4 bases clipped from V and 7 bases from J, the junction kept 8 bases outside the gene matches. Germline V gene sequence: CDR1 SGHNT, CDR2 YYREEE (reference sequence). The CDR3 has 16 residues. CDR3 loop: CASSQDRDRGNSPLHF. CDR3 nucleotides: TGTGCCAGCAGCCAAGACCGGGACAGGGGAAATTCACCCCTCCACTTT.

Here the CDR3 reads CASSRDRGHTTYYNEQFF. CDR3 bases: TGCGCCAGCAGCCGCGATCGGGGACACACAACGTACTACAATGAGCAGTTCTTC. The chain links TRBV4-1 to TRBJ2-1; possibly TRBD1 for D (6 bases). Trimming removed 4 bases from V and 3 bases from J, with 22 bases in between. Germline V gives CDR1 MGHRA, CDR2 YSYEKL. The CDR3 spans 18 residues.

The CDR3 sequence is CASPPTGQTPREQYF. DNA of the CDR3: TGTGCCAGCCCCCCCACGGGACAGACCCCTCGTGAGCAGTACTTC. V and J are TRBV28 and TRBJ2-7; 7 nucleotides match TRBD1. This CDR3 is built from 15 residues. Germline V gives CDR1 MDHEN, CDR2 SYDVKM. V lost 8 bases, J lost 7 bases, and 17 bases stayed unmatched.

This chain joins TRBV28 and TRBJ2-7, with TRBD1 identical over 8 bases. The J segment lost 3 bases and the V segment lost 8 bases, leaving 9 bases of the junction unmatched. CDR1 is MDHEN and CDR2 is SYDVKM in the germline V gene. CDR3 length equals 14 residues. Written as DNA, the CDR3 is TGTGCCAGCGCCATCTTGGACAGGGACTACGAGCAGTACTTC. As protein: CASAILDRDYEQYF.

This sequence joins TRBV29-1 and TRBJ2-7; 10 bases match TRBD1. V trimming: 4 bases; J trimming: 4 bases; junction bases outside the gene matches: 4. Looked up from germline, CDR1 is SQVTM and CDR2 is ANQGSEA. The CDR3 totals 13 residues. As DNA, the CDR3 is TGCAGCGTTGTGTTGGGACAGGGGTACGAGCAGTACTTC. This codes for CSVVLGQGYEQYF.

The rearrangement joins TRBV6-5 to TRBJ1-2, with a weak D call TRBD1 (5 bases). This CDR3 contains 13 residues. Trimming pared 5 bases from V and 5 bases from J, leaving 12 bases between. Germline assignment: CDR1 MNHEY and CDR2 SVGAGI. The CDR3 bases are TGTGCCAGCAGTGAAAGACAGATATATGGCTACACCTTC. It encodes CASSERQIYGYTF.

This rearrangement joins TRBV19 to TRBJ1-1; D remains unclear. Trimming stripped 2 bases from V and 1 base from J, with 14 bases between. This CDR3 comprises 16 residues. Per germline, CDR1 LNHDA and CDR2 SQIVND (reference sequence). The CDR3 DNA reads TGTGCCAGTAGTATACTCCCGGGGAGAGGGAACACTGAAGCTTTCTTT. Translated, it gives CASSILPGRGNTEAFF. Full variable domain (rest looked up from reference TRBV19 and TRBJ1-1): DGGITQSPKYLFRKEGQNVTLSCEQNLNHDAMYWYRQDPGQGLRLIYYSQIVNDFQKGDIAEGYSVSREKKESFPLTVTSAQKNPTAFYLCASSILPGRGNTEAFFGQGTRLTVV.

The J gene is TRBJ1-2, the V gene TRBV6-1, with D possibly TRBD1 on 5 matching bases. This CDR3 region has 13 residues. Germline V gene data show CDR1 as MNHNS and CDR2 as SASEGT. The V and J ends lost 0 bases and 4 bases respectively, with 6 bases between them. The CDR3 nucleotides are TGTGCCAGCAGTGAAGCGGGGCGCTATGGCTACACCTTC. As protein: CASSEAGRYGYTF.

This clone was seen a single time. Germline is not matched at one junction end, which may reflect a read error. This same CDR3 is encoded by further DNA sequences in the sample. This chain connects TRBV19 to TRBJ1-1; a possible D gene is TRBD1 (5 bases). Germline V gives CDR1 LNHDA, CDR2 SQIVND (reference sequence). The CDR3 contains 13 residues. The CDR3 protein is CASSIGQNTEAFF. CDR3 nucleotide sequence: TGTGCCAGCAGTATAGGACAGAACACTGAAGCTTTCTTT.

In DNA, the CDR3 is TGTGCCACCAGCAGAGATGGGCCAGGGGCTGGAAACACCATATATTTT. Protein product: CATSRDGPGAGNTIYF. The V gene is TRBV15, the J gene TRBJ1-3, with a possible D match to TRBD1 (6 bases). This CDR3 has 16 residues. Trimming left V 0 bases short and J 2 bases short, with 11 bases between. Germline assignment: CDR1 LNHNV and CDR2 YYDKDF (reference sequence).

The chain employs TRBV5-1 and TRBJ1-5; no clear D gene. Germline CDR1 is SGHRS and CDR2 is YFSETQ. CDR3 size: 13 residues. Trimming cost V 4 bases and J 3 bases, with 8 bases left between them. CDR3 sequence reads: CASSIGYNQPQHF. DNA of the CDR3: TGCGCCAGCAGCATCGGTTACAATCAGCCCCAGCATTTT.

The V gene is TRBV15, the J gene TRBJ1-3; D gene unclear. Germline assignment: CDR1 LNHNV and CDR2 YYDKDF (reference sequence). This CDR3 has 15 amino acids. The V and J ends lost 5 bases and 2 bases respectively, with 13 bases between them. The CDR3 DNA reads TGTGCCACCAGCGCCAGAGGATCGACTGGAAACACCATATATTTT. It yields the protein CATSARGSTGNTIYF. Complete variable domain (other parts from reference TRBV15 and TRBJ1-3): DAMVIQNPRYQVTQFGKPVTLSCSQTLNHNVMYWYQQKSSQAPKLLFHYYDKDFNNEADTPDNFQSRRPNTSFCFLDIRSPGLGDTAMYLCATSARGSTGNTIYFGEGSWLTVV.

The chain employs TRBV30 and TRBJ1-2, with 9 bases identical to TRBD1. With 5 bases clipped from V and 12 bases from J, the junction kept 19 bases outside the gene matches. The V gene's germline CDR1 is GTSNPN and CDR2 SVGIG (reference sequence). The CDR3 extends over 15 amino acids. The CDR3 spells CAWGQGPFEGTNHTF. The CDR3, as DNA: TGTGCCTGGGGACAGGGGCCCTTCGAGGGAACAAACCACACCTTC.

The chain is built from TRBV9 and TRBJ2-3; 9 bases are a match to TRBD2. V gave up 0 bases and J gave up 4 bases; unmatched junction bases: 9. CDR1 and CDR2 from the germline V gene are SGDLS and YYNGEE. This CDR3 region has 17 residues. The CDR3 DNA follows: TGTGCCAGCAGCGTAGATAATAGCGGGAGTAGGGCAGATACGCAGTATTTT. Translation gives CASSVDNSGSRADTQYF. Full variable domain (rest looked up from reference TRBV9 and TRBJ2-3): DSGVTQTPKHLITATGQRVTLRCSPRSGDLSVYWYQQSLDQGLQFLIQYYNGEERAKGNILERFSAQQFPDLHSELNLSSLELGDSALYFCASSVDNSGSRADTQYFGPGTRLTVL.

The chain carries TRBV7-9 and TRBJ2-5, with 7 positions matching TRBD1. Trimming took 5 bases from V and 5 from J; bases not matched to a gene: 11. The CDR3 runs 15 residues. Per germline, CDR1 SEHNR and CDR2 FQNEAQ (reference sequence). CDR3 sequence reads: CASSRQGPTGETQYF. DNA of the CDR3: TGTGCCAGCAGCCGACAGGGCCCCACCGGGGAGACCCAGTACTTC.

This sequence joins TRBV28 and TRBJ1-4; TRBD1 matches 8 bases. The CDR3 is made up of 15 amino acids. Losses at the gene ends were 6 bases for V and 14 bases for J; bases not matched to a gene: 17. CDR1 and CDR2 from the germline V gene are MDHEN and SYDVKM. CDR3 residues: CASRTPGQELYRLFF. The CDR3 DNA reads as TGTGCCAGCAGGACCCCGGGACAGGAATTATATCGTCTGTTTTTT.

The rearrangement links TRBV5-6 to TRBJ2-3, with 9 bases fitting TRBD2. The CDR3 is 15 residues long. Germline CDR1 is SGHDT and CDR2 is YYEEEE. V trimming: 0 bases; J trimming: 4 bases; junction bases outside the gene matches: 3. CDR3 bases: TGTGCCAGCAGCTTGGATGGCGGGGGGGCAGATACGCAGTATTTT. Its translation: CASSLDGGGADTQYF.

CDR3 region: CASSSRQGAQGETQYF. CDR3 DNA: TGTGCCAGCAGCTCCCGACAGGGGGCGCAGGGTGAGACCCAGTACTTC. The rearrangement uses TRBV7-9 and TRBJ2-5; 10 bases fit TRBD1. The germline CDR1 and CDR2 sequences are SEHNR and FQNEAQ (reference sequence). V lost 4 bases, J lost 5 bases, and 10 bases stayed unmatched. The CDR3 consists of 16 residues.

This CDR3 reads CASSSLTGKNEKLFF. The CDR3 nucleotides are TGTGCCAGCAGTTCCTTGACAGGGAAAAATGAAAAACTGTTTTTT. This chain links TRBV7-9 with TRBJ1-4, with 7 bases lining up with TRBD1. CDR3 length: 15 amino acids. Germline assignment: CDR1 SEHNR and CDR2 FQNEAQ (reference sequence). After removal of 6 bases from V and 5 bases from J, the junction contained 9 bases not matched to a gene.

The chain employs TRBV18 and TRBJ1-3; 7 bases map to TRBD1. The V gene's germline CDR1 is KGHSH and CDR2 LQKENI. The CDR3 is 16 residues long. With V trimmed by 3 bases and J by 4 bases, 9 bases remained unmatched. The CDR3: CASSPQPTGIGNTIYF. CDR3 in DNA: TGTGCCAGCTCACCTCAACCGACAGGGATCGGAAACACCATATATTTT.

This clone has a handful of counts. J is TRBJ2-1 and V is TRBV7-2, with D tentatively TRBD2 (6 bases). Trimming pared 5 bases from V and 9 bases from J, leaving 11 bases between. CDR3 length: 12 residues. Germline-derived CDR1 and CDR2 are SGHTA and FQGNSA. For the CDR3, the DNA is TGTGCCAGCAGCGCTAGCGTCGGTGAGCAGTTCTTC. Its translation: CASSASVGEQFF.

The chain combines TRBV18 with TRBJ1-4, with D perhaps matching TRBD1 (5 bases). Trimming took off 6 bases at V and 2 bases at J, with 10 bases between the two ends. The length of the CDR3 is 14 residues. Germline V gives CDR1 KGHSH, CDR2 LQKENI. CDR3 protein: CASSAGVTNEKLFF. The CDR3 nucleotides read TGTGCCAGCTCCGCGGGGGTCACTAATGAAAAACTGTTTTTT.

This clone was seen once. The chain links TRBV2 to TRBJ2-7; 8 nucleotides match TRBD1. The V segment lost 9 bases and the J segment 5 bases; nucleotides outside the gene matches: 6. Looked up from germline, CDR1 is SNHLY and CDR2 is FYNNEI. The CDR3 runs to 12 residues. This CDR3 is CARGQGFDEQYF. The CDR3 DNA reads TGTGCCAGAGGACAGGGCTTCGACGAGCAGTACTTC.

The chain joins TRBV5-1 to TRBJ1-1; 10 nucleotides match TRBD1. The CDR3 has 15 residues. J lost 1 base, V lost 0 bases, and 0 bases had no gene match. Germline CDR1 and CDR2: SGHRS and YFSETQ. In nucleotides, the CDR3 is TGCGCCAGCAGCTTGGGGGACAGGGGGAACACTGAAGCTTTCTTT. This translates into CASSLGDRGNTEAFF.

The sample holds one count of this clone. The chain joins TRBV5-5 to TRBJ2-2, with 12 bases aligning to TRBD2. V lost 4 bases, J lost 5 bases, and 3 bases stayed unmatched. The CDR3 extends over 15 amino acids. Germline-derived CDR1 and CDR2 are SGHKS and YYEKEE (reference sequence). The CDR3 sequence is CASSGLAGRTGELFF. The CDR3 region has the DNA TGTGCCAGCAGCGGACTAGCGGGACGGACCGGGGAGCTGTTTTTT.

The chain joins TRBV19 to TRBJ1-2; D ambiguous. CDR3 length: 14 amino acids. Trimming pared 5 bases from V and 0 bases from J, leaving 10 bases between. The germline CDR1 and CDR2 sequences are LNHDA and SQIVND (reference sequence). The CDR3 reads CASSGQTTNYGYTF. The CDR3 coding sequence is TGTGCCAGTAGTGGGCAGACAACTAACTATGGCTACACCTTC.